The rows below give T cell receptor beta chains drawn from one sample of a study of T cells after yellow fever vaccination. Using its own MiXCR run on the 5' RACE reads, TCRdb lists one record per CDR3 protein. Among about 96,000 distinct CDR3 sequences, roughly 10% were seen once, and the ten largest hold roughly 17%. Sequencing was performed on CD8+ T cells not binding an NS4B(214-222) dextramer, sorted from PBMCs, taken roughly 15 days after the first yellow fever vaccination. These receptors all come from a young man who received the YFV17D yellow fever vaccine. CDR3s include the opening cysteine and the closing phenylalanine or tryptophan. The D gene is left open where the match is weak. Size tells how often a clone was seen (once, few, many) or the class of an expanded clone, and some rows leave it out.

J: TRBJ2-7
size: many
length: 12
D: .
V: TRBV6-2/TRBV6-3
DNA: TGTGCCAGCAGCCTAGCCTCCTACGAGCAGTACTTC
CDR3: CASSLASYEQYF

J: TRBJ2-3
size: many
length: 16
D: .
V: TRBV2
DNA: TGTGCCAGCAGTGAAGGACGGGGGTCAAGCACAGATACGCAGTATTTT
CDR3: CASSEGRGSSTDTQYF

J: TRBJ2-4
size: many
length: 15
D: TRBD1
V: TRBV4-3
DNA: TGCGCCAGCAGCCAAGGCGCCGGGACAGGAAACATTCAGTACTTC
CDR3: CASSQGAGTGNIQYF

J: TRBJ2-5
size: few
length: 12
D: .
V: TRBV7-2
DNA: TGTGCCAGCAGCTCGTACCAAGAGACCCAGTACTTC
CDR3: CASSSYQETQYF

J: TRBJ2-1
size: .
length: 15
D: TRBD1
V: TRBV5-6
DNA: TGTGCCAGCAGCTTTAGACAGGGGATGTGGAATGAGCAGTTCTTC
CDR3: CASSFRQGMWNEQFF

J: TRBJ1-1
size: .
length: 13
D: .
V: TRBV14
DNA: TGTGCCAGCAGCGCATGGAGTAACACTGAAGCTTTCTTT
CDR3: CASSAWSNTEAFF

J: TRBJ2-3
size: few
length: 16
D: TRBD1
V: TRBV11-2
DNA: TGTGCCAGCAGCTTAGCAGGGGGCAGGCGCACAGATACGCAGTATTTT
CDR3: CASSLAGGRRTDTQYF

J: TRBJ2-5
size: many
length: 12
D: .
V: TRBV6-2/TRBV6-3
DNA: TGTGCCAGCAGTTATCAGCTGGAGACCCAGTACTTC
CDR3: CASSYQLETQYF

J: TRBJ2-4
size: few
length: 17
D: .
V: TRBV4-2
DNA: TGTGCCAGCAGCCCGCTCGGGGATTCCCAGAGAAAAAACATTCAGTACTTC
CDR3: CASSPLGDSQRKNIQYF

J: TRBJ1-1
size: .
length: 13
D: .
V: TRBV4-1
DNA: TGCGCCAGCAGCCAGGGTTCGAACACTGAAGCTTTCTTT
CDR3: CASSQGSNTEAFF